Given below is one T cell receptor (beta chain) in context. The antigen is undetermined. Germline CDR1 reads SGHTA; CDR2 reads FQGNSA. CDR3 length equals 15 residues. These data are taken from a study of cytomegalovirus exposure and HLA in healthy donors. Study conclusions and caveats: Available immune exposure information covered CMV serostatus only.

Researchers ran the PCR with 60 Vbeta and 13 Jbeta primers. Method: immunoSEQ multiplex PCR; TCRdb's copy keeps in-frame clones and lacks some. The table shows about 100,000 clones, with roughly three quarters occurring only once. Source material: PBMCs. The clonotype comes from a female donor in good health and CMV-seropositive. The V and J genes are TRBV7-2 and TRBJ2-5; 7 nucleotides agree with TRBD1. The closer fit of TRBJ2-7 to the DNA end suggests the J call may be wrong. This CDR3 reads CASSLGSQGSYEQYF. The CDR3 nucleotides read TGTGCCAGCAGCTTAGGGTCACAGGGGTCCTACGAGCAGTACTTC.